This section outlines one T cell receptor (beta chain) sequence together with its context. No antigen is known for it. No patient escaped relapse after autologous stem cell transplantation, and brentuximab vedotin exposure varied. This sample was taken from a study of PD-1 blockade in classical Hodgkin lymphoma. Study-wide points: CD4+ but not CD8+ TCR diversity rose significantly by C4D1. Exclusion applied to patients who initiated nivolumab less than 1 year following ASCT. Complete responders had baseline diversity similar to newly diagnosed patients.

The method was immunoSEQ multiplex PCR; TCRdb's version includes in-frame clones alone and lacks a portion of them. This sample has about 97,000 clones, with 75% to 90% found just once. V trimming: 3 bases; J trimming: 4 bases; junction bases outside the gene matches: 6. The germline gives CDR1 SGHNT, CDR2 YENEEA. CDR3 length equals 16 residues. J is TRBJ2-1 and V is TRBV11-3; 10 nucleotides match TRBD1. This clonotype was sampled from a human donor with classical Hodgkin lymphoma. Sequencing was performed on peripheral blood mononuclear cells (PBMCs), taken at baseline. The CDR3 reads CASSLGRTGGYNEQFF. The CDR3 DNA is TGTGCCAGCAGCTTGGGCCGGACAGGGGGGTACAATGAGCAGTTCTTC.